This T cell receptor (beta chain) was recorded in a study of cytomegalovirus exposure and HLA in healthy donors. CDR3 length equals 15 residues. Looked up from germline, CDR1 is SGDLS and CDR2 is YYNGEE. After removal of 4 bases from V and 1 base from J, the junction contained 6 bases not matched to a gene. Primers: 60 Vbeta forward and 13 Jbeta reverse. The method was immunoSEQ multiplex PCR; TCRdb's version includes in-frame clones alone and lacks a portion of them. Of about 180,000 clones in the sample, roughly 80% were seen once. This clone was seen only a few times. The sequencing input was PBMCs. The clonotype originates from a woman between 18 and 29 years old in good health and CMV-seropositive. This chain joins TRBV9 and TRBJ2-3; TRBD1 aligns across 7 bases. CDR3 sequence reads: CASSREGARTDTQYF. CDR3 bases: TGTGCCAGCAGCCGAGAGGGGGCCCGCACAGATACGCAGTATTTT.